These 9 T cell receptor beta chains share one sample of origin, sequenced in a study of blood T cells in healthy people across ages. Combining a sample-barcoded 5' primer with a J-beta primer mix, a second PCR ran for 7 to 11 cycles. TCRdb reanalysed the 5' RACE reads using MiXCR and keeps one entry per CDR3 protein. The sample carries over a million distinct CDR3 sequences, around 59% recorded once. The sample comprised blood. Receptor source: a man aged 18-30 years in good health.

This clonotype was picked up a small number of times. V usage is TRBV29-1 and J usage is TRBJ1-1; tentatively, D is TRBD1 (5 bases). Trimming shortened V by 1 base and J by 4 bases, and 10 bases separated the two germline ends. The CDR3 spans 13 residues. Germline CDR1 SQVTM, CDR2 ANQGSEA. CDR3 in amino acids: CSVEAPGSTEAFF. The CDR3 DNA sequence: TGCAGCGTTGAAGCCCCAGGGAGCACTGAAGCTTTCTTT.

The sample holds one count of this clonotype. At one end, the junction sequence differs from germline, possibly due to a read error. The chain links TRBV11-2 to TRBJ1-2; D may be TRBD1 (6 bases). Germline CDR1 is SGHAT and CDR2 is FQNNGV. The CDR3 has 16 residues. CDR3 in amino acids: CASSQDSGKGVDGYTF. CDR3 nucleotides: TGCGCCAGCAGCCAAGATAGCGGGAAGGGGGTCGACGGCTACACCTTC. Drawing the rest from reference TRBV11-2 and TRBJ1-2, the complete variable domain is EAGVAQSPRYKIIEKRQSVAFWCNPISGHATLYWYQQILGQGPKLLIQFQNNGVVDDSQLPKDRFSAERLKGVDSTLKIQPAKLEDSAVYLCASSQDSGKGVDGYTFGSGTRLTVV.

This clonotype came up a few times. It differs at one base from a far larger clone, so likely a read error. This chain joins TRBV6-6 and TRBJ2-3; D remains ambiguous. Germline assignment: CDR1 MNHNY and CDR2 SVGAGI (reference sequence). V was shortened by 7 bases and J by 0 bases, with 5 bases between the two germline ends. The CDR3 is 12 amino acids. CDR3 in DNA: TGTGCCAGCACCCCTAGCACAGATACGCAGTATTTT. Its protein is CASTPSTDTQYF.

The chain joins TRBV6-5 to TRBJ2-2; D is uncertain. The ends were cut back, 6 bases at V and 6 bases at J, with 8 bases in the middle. CDR1 MNHEY and CDR2 SVGAGI come from the germline V gene. This CDR3 comprises 12 residues. Here the CDR3 DNA reads TGTGCCAGCAGGACATGGGCCGGGGAGCTGTTTTTT. Residues: CASRTWAGELFF.

In its sample, this clonotype was seen a few times. The J gene is TRBJ2-4, the V gene TRBV29-1, with D perhaps matching TRBD2 (6 bases). TRBJ2-7 explains the end of the DNA better; the J call may be wrong. CDR3 length: 14 residues. The germline V gene has CDR1 SQVTM and CDR2 ANQGSEA. CDR3 protein: CSVHPVGGENEQYF. The CDR3 DNA reads as TGCAGCGTTCACCCGGTGGGGGGAGAAAACGAGCAGTACTTC.

A single count supports this clonotype. This chain links TRBV20-1 with TRBJ2-5, with 14 bases lining up with TRBD2. Germline loops: CDR1 DFQATT, CDR2 SNEGSKA (reference sequence). The J segment lost 3 bases and the V segment lost 2 bases, leaving 5 bases of the junction unmatched. The CDR3 is 16 residues long. DNA for the CDR3: TGCAGTGCTAGACGGACTAGCGGGGGGTTTAAAGAGACCCAGTACTTC. It is translated as CSARRTSGGFKETQYF.

As for this clonotype: A much larger clone is a single base away; this may be a read error. This chain links TRBV29-1 with TRBJ2-6; D remains ambiguous. The CDR3 sequence is 13 residues long. Germline CDR1 and CDR2: SQVTM and ANQGSEA. The CDR3, as DNA: TGCGGCGTTGATGGCTCTGGGGCCAACGTCCTGACTTTC. Translated, it gives CGVDGSGANVLTF.

V is TRBV10-3 and J is TRBJ2-1, with a weak D call TRBD1 (5 bases). The CDR3 spans 17 residues. Germline V gene lookup returns CDR1 ENHRY and CDR2 SYGVKD. Trimming took off 3 bases at V and 4 bases at J, with 19 bases between the two ends. In DNA, the CDR3 is TGTGCCATCAGTGAAGAGACGCAGGGTACGGCTTACAATGAGCAGTTCTTC. It is translated as CAISEETQGTAYNEQFF.

Here the CDR3 reads CASSQSQTQYF. In nucleotides, the CDR3 is TGTGCCAGCAGCCAAAGCCAGACCCAGTACTTC. The chain employs TRBV3-1 and TRBJ2-5, with unresolved D. Trimming stripped 2 bases from V and 6 bases from J, with 4 bases between. The germline V gene encodes CDR1 LGHDT and CDR2 YNNKEL (reference sequence). This CDR3 has 11 residues.